Listed below are T cell receptor beta chains from one sample, sequenced in a study of Ad26.COV2.S vaccination and SARS-CoV-2 variants. The data were produced by immunoSEQ multiplex PCR, yet TCRdb's version contains in-frame clones alone and is incomplete. Seen here are more than 300,000 clones, approximately 80% observed once, and the top ten hold 2% to 2.5%. Material: peripheral blood, obtained in a trial of Ad26.COV2.S vaccine versus placebo. These receptors came from a person aged 18-65 years who received the Ad26.COV2.S COVID-19 vaccine or a placebo. Both conserved end residues are part of each CDR3. The D gene is left open where the match is weak. Clone size, where shown, is once, few, many, or a class for clones that have expanded.

CDR3 DNA	CDR3 protein	D gene	clone size	V gene	J gene
TGCGCCAGCAGCCAAGGGACGGGGATCGCTGAAGCTTTCTTT	CASSQGTGIAEAFF	NA	once	TRBV4-1	TRBJ1-1
TGTGCCAGCACCAGGGACTTTAACTATGGCTACACCTTC	CASTRDFNYGYTF	NA	NA	TRBV6-6	TRBJ1-2
TGTGCCAGCAGTTATCCCCCAGGGGAGGGCTCAGATACGCAGTATTTT	CASSYPPGEGSDTQYF	NA	NA	TRBV28	TRBJ2-3
TGTGCTAGTGGTTTGGCCCCGAAGACAGGGGTGGAGGGGGAGCTGTTTTTT	CASGLAPKTGVEGELFF	TRBD1	NA	TRBV12-5	TRBJ2-2
TGTGCCAGCAGCAAACAGGGCGGTGAGCAGTTCTTC	CASSKQGGEQFF	NA	NA	TRBV7-2	TRBJ2-1
TGTGCCAGCAGCTCACTAAACCCCGGGGCAGAAAAACTGTTTTTT	CASSSLNPGAEKLFF	NA	NA	TRBV7-9	TRBJ1-4
TGTGCCAGCAGCTTAGTACAGGGGGCGTCCTACGAGCAGTACTTC	CASSLVQGASYEQYF	TRBD1	NA	TRBV7-2	TRBJ2-7
TGTGCCATCAGTTATGGGGGCAGCGGGGGGCCCTACGAGCAGTACTTC	CAISYGGSGGPYEQYF	TRBD2	NA	TRBV10-3	TRBJ2-7
TGTGCCAGCAGTGAGCAGAACACTGAAGCTTTCTTT	CASSEQNTEAFF	NA	NA	TRBV2	TRBJ1-1
TGCGCCAGCAGCTTGGCAGGGGGCACTGCTGGAAACACCATATATTTT	CASSLAGGTAGNTIYF	TRBD1	NA	TRBV5-1	TRBJ1-3
TGTGCCAGCAGCCGCGTGATGGGGGGCGCCGCTGAAGCTTTCTTT	CASSRVMGGAAEAFF	NA	NA	TRBV5-6	TRBJ1-1
TGTGCCAGCAGCTTAGCCCGGCAGGGGGAGACCCAGTACTTC	CASSLARQGETQYF	NA	NA	TRBV11-2	TRBJ2-5
TGTGCCAGTAGTATCTCCAATCAGCCCCAGCATTTT	CASSISNQPQHF	NA	once	TRBV19	TRBJ1-5
TGTGCCACGGGGGCGGGCTATAATTCACCCCTCCACTTT	CATGAGYNSPLHF	NA	NA	TRBV6-5	TRBJ1-6
TGTGCCAGCAGCTTAGCGGGGACGGTTCAAGAGACCCAGTACTTC	CASSLAGTVQETQYF	NA	NA	TRBV7-8	TRBJ2-5
TGTGCCAGCAGCCTAACCCCAGGGGTCGTATACGAGCAGTACTTC	CASSLTPGVVYEQYF	NA	NA	TRBV7-2	TRBJ2-7
TGTGCCAGCAGTTGGGCAGGGGGCCACTATGGCTACACCTTC	CASSWAGGHYGYTF	TRBD1	NA	TRBV27	TRBJ1-2
TGTGCCAGCAGCTTTATCGGAGTGGAGACCCAGTACTTC	CASSFIGVETQYF	NA	once	TRBV7-2	TRBJ2-5
TGTGCCATCAGCTCCCCCGGGACAGGGGGCGGCGAGCAGTACTTC	CAISSPGTGGGEQYF	TRBD1	NA	TRBV10-3	TRBJ2-7
TGTGCCAGCAGCTTAGCCGAGGGTAACACTGAAGCTTTCTTT	CASSLAEGNTEAFF	NA	NA	TRBV7-8	TRBJ1-1